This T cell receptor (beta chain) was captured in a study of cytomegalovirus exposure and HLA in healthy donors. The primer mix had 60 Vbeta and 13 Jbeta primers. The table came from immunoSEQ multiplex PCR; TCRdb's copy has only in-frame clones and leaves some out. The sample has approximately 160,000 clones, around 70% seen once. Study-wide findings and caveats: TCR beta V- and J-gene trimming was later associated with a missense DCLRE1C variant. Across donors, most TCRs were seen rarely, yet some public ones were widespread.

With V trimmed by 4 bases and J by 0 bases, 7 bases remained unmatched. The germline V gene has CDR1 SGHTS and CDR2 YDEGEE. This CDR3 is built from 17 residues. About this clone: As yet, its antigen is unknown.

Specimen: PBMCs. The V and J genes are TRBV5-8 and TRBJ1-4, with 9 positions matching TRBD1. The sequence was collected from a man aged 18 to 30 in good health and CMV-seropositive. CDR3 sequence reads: CASSPDRGPSTNEKLFF. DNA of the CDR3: TGTGCCAGCAGCCCGGACAGGGGCCCCTCAACTAATGAAAAACTGTTTTTT.